This T cell receptor (beta chain) was observed in a study of CD8+ T cells in alopecia areata. V was pared by 2 bases and J by 3 bases, with 5 bases of the junction left unmatched. Germline CDR1 and CDR2: SGHDT and YYEEEE. This CDR3 is 15 amino acids long. Described treatment: oral pan-JAK inhibitor, 5-10 mg twice daily. This clone was detected a few times. Investigators isolated RNA and reverse transcribed it into cDNA to act as the sequencing template. Measured with immunoSEQ multiplex PCR; TCRdb has only the in-frame clones, and not every one. Found here are about 200,000 clones, 50% to 60% of them singletons; the top ten hold over 3%.

The receptor's source is a human donor with alopecia areata. Sequencing used CD4+ T cells sorted from blood, obtained at week 4, from a patient treated with tofacitinib. The rearrangement links TRBV5-6 to TRBJ1-5; 7 bases agree with TRBD1. CDR3 in amino acids: CASSFRTGSNQPQHF. CDR3 sequence (DNA): TGTGCCAGCAGCTTCCGGACAGGCTCCAATCAGCCCCAGCATTTT. The full variable domain, its missing parts supplied by reference TRBV5-6 and TRBJ1-5, is DAGVTQSPTHLIKTRGQQVTLRCSPKSGHDTVSWYQQALGQGPQFIFQYYEEEERQRGNFPDRFSGHQFPNYSSELNVNALLLGDSALYLCASSFRTGSNQPQHFGDGTRLSIL.